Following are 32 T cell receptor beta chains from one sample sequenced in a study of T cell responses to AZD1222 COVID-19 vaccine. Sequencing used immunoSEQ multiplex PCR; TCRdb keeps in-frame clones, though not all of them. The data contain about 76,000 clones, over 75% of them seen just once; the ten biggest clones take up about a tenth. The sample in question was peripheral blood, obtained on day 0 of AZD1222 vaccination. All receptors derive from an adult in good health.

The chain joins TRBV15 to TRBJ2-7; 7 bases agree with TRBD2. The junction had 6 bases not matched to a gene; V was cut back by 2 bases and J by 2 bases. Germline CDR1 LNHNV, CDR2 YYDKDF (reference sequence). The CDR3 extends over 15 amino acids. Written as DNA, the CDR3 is TGTGCCACCAGCAGAATCGAGGCGGGAGCCTACGAGCAGTACTTC. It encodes CATSRIEAGAYEQYF.

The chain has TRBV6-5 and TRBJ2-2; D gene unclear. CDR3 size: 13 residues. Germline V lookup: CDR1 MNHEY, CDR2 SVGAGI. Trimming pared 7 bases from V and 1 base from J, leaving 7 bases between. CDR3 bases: TGTGCCAGCATGATCGAGAACACCGGGGAGCTGTTTTTT. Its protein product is CASMIENTGELFF.

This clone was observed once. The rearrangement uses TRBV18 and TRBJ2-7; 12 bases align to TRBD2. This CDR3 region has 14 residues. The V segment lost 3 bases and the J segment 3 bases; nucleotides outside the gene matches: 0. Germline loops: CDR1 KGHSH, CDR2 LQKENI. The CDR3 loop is CASSPTSGSYEQYF. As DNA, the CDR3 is TGTGCCAGCTCACCGACTAGCGGGAGCTACGAGCAGTACTTC. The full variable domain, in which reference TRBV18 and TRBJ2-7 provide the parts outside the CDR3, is NAGVMQNPRHLVRRRGQEARLRCSPMKGHSHVYWYRQLPEEGLKFMVYLQKENIIDESGMPKERFSAEFPKEGPSILRIQQVVRGDSAAYFCASSPTSGSYEQYFGPGTRLTVT.

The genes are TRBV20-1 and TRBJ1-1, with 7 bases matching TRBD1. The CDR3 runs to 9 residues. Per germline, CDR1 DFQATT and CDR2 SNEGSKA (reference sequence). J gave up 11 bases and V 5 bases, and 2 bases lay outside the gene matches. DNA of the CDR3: TGCAGTGCTGAGGGGGCGGCTTTCTTT. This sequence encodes CSAEGAAFF.

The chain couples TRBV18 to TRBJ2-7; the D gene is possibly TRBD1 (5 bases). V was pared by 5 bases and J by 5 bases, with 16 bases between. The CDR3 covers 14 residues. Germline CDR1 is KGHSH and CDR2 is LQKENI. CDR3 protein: CASSNLGAVHEQYF. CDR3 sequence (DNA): TGTGCCAGCTCAAATTTAGGGGCGGTCCACGAGCAGTACTTC.

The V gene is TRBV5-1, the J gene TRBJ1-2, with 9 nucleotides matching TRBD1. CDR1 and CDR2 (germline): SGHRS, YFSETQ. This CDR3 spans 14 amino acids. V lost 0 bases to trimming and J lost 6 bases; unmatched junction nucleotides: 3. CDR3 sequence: CASSLGGQGNGYTF. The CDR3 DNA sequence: TGCGCCAGCAGCTTGGGTGGACAGGGGAATGGCTACACCTTC.

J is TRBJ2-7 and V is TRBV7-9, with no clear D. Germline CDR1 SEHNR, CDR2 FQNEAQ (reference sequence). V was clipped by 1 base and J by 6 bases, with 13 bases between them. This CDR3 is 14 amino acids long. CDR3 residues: CASSLGPGRVEQYV. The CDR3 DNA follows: TGTGCCAGCAGCTTAGGTCCGGGCCGAGTCGAGCAGTACGTC.

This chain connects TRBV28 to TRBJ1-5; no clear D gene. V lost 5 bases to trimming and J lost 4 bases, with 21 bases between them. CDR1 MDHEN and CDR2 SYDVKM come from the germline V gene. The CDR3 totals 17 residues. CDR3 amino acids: CASSPPPPPGRNQPQHF. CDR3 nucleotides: TGTGCCAGCAGTCCGCCACCCCCCCCCGGGAGAAATCAGCCCCAGCATTTT.

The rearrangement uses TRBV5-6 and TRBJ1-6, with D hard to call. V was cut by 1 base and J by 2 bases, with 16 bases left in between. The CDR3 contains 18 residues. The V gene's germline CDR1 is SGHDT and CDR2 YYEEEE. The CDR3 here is CASSLFRTPVAYNSPLHF. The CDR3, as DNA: TGTGCCAGCAGCTTGTTCCGCACCCCGGTGGCCTATAATTCACCCCTCCACTTT.

CDR3 region: CASTPTEGLSGNTIYF. The CDR3 nucleotides are TGTGCCAGTACCCCCACGGAAGGGCTCTCTGGAAACACCATATATTTT. The chain carries TRBV19 and TRBJ1-3; D call uncertain. V lost 7 bases, J lost 0 bases, and 16 bases lay in between. Germline assignment: CDR1 LNHDA and CDR2 SQIVND (reference sequence). This CDR3 is 16 amino acids long.

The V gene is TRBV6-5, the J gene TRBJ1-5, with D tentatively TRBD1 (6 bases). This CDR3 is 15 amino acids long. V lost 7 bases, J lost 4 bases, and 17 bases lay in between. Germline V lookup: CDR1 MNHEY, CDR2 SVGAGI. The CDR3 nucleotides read TGTGCCAGCACCCGGGGGCTGGGGCCAAATCAGCCCCAGCATTTT. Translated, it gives CASTRGLGPNQPQHF.

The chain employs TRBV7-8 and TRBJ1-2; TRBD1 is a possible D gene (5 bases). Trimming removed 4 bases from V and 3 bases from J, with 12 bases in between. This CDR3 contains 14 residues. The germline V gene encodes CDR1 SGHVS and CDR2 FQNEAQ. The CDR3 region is CASSSTGWDYGYTF. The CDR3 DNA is TGTGCCAGCAGCTCTACAGGTTGGGACTATGGCTACACCTTC. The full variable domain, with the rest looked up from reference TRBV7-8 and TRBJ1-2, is GAGVSQSPRYKVAKRGQDVALRCDPISGHVSLFWYQQALGQGPEFLTYFQNEAQLDKSGLPSDRFFAERPEGSVSTLKIQRTQQEDSAVYLCASSSTGWDYGYTFGSGTRLTVV.

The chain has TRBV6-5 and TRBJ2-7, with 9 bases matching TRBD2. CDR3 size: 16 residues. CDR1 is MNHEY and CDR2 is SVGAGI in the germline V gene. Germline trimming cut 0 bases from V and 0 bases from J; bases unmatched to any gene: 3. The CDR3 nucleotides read TGTGCCAGCAGTTACTCCACTAGCGGGTCCTCCTACGAGCAGTACTTC. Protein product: CASSYSTSGSSYEQYF.

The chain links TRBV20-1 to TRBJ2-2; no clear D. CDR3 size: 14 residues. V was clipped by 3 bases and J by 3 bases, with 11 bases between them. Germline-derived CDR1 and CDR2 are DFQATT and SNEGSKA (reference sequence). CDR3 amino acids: CSASPSADTGELFF. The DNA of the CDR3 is TGCAGTGCTAGTCCCTCAGCTGACACCGGGGAGCTGTTTTTT.

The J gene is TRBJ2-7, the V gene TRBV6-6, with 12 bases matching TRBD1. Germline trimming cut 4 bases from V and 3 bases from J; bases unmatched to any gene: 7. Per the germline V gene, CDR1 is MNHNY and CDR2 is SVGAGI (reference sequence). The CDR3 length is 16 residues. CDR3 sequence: CASSSTGQGAGYEQYV. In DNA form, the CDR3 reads TGTGCCAGCAGTTCAACGGGACAGGGGGCCGGCTACGAGCAGTACGTC.

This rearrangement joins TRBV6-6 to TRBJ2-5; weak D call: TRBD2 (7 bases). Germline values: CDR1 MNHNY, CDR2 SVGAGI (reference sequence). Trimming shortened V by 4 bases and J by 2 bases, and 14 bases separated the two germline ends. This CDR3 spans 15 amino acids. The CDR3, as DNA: TGTGCCAGCAGTTCGGTACGGGGGGCACAAGAGACCCAGTACTTC. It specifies CASSSVRGAQETQYF.

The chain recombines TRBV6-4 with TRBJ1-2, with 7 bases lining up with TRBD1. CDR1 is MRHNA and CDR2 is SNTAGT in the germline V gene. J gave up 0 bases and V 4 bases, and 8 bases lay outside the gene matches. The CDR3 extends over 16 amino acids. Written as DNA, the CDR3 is TGTGCCAGCAGTGCCCTAGGGGGACAGCCTAACTATGGCTACACCTTC. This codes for CASSALGGQPNYGYTF.

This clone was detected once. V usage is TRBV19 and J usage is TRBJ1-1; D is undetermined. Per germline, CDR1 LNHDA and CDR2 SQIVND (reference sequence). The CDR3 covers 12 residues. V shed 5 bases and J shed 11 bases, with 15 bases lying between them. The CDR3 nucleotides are TGTGCCAGTAGTGCCCTGGGAGGGAAGGCTTTCTTT. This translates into CASSALGGKAFF.

CDR3 region: CSVDRPTGELFF. As DNA, the CDR3 is TGCAGCGTGGACAGGCCCACCGGGGAGCTGTTTTTT. The gene calls are TRBV29-1 and TRBJ2-2, with 7 bases fitting TRBD1. With V trimmed by 6 bases and J by 4 bases, 2 bases remained unmatched. Germline CDR1 reads SQVTM; CDR2 reads ANQGSEA. This CDR3 spans 12 amino acids.

CDR3 sequence (DNA): TGTGCCAGCTCACTTGGACAGGGTGAAAAACTGTTTTTT. Protein: CASSLGQGEKLFF. The chain carries TRBV18 and TRBJ1-4; TRBD1 aligns across 8 bases. Trimming removed 4 bases from V and 7 bases from J; junction bases left unmatched: 2. The length of the CDR3 is 13 residues. Per the germline V gene, CDR1 is KGHSH and CDR2 is LQKENI.

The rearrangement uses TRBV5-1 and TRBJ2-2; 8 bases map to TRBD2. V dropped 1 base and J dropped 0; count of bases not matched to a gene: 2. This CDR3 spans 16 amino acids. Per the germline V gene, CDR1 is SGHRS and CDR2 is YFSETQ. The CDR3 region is CASSLSGGSNTGELFF. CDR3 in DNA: TGCGCCAGCAGCTTGAGCGGGGGCTCGAACACCGGGGAGCTGTTTTTT.

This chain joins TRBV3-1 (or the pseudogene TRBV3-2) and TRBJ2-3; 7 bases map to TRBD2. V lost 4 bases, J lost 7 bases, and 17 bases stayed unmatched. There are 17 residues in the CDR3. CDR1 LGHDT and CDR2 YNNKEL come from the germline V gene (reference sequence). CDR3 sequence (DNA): TGTGCCAGCAGCCTAAGCCTCACGACTAGCATTCGTAATACGCAGTATTTT. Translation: CASSLSLTTSIRNTQYF.

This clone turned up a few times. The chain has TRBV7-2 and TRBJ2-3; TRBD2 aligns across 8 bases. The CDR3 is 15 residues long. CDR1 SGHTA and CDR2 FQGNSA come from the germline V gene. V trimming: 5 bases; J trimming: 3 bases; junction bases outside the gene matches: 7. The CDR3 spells CASSLLAGMTDTQYF. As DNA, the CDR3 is TGTGCCAGCAGCCTCTTAGCGGGGATGACAGATACGCAGTATTTT. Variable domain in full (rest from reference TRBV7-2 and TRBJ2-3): GAGVSQSPSNKVTEKGKDVELRCDPISGHTALYWYRQSLGQGLEFLIYFQGNSAPDKSGLPSDRFSAERTGGSVSTLTIQRTQQEDSAVYLCASSLLAGMTDTQYFGPGTRLTVL.

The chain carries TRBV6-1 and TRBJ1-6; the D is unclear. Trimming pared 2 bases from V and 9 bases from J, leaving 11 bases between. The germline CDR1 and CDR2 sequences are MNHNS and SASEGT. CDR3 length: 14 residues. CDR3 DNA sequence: TGTGCCAGCAGTGAAATGACTTACCGTTCACCCCTCCACTTT. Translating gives CASSEMTYRSPLHF.

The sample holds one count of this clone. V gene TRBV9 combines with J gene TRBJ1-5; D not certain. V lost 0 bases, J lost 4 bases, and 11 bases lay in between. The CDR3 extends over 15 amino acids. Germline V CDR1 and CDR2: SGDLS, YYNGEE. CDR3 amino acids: CASSVDGVANQPQHF. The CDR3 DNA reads TGTGCCAGCAGCGTAGACGGGGTTGCAAATCAGCCCCAGCATTTT. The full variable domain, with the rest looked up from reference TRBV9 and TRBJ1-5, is DSGVTQTPKHLITATGQRVTLRCSPRSGDLSVYWYQQSLDQGLQFLIQYYNGEERAKGNILERFSAQQFPDLHSELNLSSLELGDSALYFCASSVDGVANQPQHFGDGTRLSIL.

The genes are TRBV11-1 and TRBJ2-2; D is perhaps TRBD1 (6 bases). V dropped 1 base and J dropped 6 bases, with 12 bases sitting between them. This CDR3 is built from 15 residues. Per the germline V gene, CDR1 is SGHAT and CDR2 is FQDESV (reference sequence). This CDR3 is CASSLGQVNAGELFF. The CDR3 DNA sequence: TGTGCCAGCAGCTTAGGACAGGTTAATGCCGGGGAGCTGTTTTTT. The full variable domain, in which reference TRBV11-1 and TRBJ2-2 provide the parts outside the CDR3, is EAEVAQSPRYKITEKSQAVAFWCDPISGHATLYWYRQILGQGPELLVQFQDESVVDDSQLPKDRFSAERLKGVDSTLKIQPAELGDSAMYLCASSLGQVNAGELFFGEGSRLTVL.

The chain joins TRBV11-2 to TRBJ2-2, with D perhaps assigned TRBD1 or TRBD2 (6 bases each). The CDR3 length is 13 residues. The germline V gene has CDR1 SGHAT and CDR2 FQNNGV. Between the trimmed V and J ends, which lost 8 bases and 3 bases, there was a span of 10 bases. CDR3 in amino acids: CASGGRDTGELFF. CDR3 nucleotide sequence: TGTGCCAGCGGGGGGCGGGACACCGGGGAGCTGTTTTTT.

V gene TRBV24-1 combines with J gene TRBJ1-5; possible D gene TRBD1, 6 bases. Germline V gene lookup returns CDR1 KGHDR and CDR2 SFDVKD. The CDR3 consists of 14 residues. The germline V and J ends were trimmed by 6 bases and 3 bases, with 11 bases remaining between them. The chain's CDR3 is CATSSGASNQPQHF. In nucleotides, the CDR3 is TGTGCCACCAGTTCGGGGGCTTCCAATCAGCCCCAGCATTTT.

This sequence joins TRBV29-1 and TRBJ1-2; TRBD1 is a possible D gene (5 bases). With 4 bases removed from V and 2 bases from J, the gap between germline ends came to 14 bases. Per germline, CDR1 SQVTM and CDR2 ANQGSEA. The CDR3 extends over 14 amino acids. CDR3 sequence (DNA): TGCAGCGTTGCGGTGCGGGGGACGAACTATGGCTACACCTTC. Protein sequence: CSVAVRGTNYGYTF.

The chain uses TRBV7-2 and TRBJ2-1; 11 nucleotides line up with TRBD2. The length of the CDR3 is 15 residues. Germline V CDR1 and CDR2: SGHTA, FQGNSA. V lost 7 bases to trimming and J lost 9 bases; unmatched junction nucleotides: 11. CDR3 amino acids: CASTLLLAGAGEQFF. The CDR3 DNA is TGTGCCAGCACCCTCCTACTAGCGGGAGCAGGTGAGCAGTTCTTC.

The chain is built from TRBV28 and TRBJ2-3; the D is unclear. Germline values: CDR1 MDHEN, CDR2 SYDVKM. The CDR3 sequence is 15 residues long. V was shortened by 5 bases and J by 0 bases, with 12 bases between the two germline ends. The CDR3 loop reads CASSPQLPSTDTQYF. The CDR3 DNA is TGTGCCAGCAGTCCGCAGCTCCCCAGCACAGATACGCAGTATTTT.

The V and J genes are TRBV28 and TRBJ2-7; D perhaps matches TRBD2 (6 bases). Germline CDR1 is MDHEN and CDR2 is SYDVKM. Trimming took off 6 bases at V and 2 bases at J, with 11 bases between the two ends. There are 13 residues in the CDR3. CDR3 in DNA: TGTGCCAGCAGCCCCACTAGCACCTACGAGCAGTACGTC. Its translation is CASSPTSTYEQYV.